This TCR beta chain was sequenced in a study of technical replicates of blood from a few donors. Clones were read by immunoSEQ multiplex PCR, and TCRdb kept only the in-frame ones, dropping some. The data contain over 60,000 clones, roughly nine tenths of them singletons. The V segment lost 0 bases and the J segment 3 bases; nucleotides outside the gene matches: 12. The CDR3 runs 18 residues. CDR1 is LGHNA, CDR2 YNFKEQ, per germline. The sample consisted of PBMCs. The sequence was collected from a human donor in good health. Some clones in this sample may be carry-over from other donors' samples. The rearrangement joins TRBV4-2 to TRBJ2-7, with 9 bases lining up with TRBD2. For the CDR3, the DNA is TGTGCCAGCAGCCAAGAAGGAGGGGGCGGGAGGGCCGTCTACGAGCAGTACTTC. Its protein product is CASSQEGGGGRAVYEQYF.